One and the same sample provided the 3 T cell receptor beta chains below, sequenced in a study of blood T cell repertoires in COVID-19. Clones were read by immunoSEQ multiplex PCR, and TCRdb kept only the in-frame ones, dropping some. In the table there are fewer than 250,000 clones, 87% of which are singletons. Sequencing was performed on PBMCs or T cells enriched from blood (not recorded which). The receptors derive from a man aged 30 to 45 who had recovered from COVID-19.

The chain couples TRBV19 to TRBJ2-7; TRBD2 agrees at 10 bases. Trimming cost V 5 bases and J 2 bases; bases outside gene matches: 6. CDR1 is LNHDA and CDR2 is SQIVND in the germline V gene (reference sequence). There are 15 residues in the CDR3. The CDR3 loop is CASSLSGRRAYEQYF. In DNA form, the CDR3 reads TGTGCCAGTAGTCTTAGCGGGAGGCGCGCCTACGAGCAGTACTTC.

This chain joins TRBV7-6 and TRBJ1-4; no definite D call. The germline gives CDR1 SGHVS, CDR2 FNYEAQ. V lost 5 bases, J lost 0 bases, and 7 bases lay in between. This CDR3 has 14 amino acids. The CDR3 sequence is CASSLTTTNEKLFF. CDR3 nucleotides: TGTGCCAGCAGCCTTACAACAACTAATGAAAAACTGTTTTTT.

The V call is TRBV12-3 or TRBV12-4, the J call TRBJ1-4, with 7 bases that match TRBD1. Trimming at V came to 7 bases and at J to 4 bases, leaving 3 bases not matched to a gene. The CDR3 runs to 13 residues. CDR3: CASKRGRNEKLFF. CDR3 coding DNA: TGTGCCAGCAAGAGGGGGCGTAATGAAAAACTGTTTTTT.